A single sample gave rise to the 25 T cell receptor beta chains below, sequenced in a study of shared clonotypes between healthy human individuals. Using immunoSEQ multiplex PCR, the repertoire was profiled, and TCRdb retains in-frame clones only, with some absent. The sample has a few million clones, approximately 92% seen once. Sequencing used naive CD4+ T cells sorted from blood. As to subset: CD45RA+ positively selected. Receptor source: a man in his late teens or twenties in good health.

The chain is built from TRBV5-6 and TRBJ1-1; weak D call: TRBD1 (5 bases). CDR1 is SGHDT, CDR2 YYEEEE, per germline. V was shortened by 2 bases and J by 9 bases, with 14 bases between the two germline ends. This CDR3 is built from 13 residues. CDR3 sequence: CASSFSRTPQAFF. As DNA, the CDR3 is TGTGCCAGCAGCTTTTCTAGGACACCTCAAGCTTTCTTT.

J is TRBJ1-2 and V is TRBV6-5; no reliable D call. Trimming cost V 2 bases and J 8 bases, with 15 bases left between them. CDR1 is MNHEY, CDR2 SVGAGI, per germline. CDR3 size: 14 residues. CDR3 sequence reads: CASSYLSPGEGYTF. The DNA of the CDR3 is TGTGCCAGCAGTTACCTGAGTCCCGGCGAGGGCTACACCTTC.

This CDR3 reads CASSHPGLAGGETQYF. CDR3 bases: TGTGCCAGCAGCCACCCAGGCCTAGCTGGGGGAGAGACCCAGTACTTC. The rearrangement links TRBV11-2 to TRBJ2-5, with D perhaps given as TRBD1 or TRBD2 (5 bases each). V was clipped by 5 bases and J by 4 bases, with 20 bases between them. The CDR3 is 16 residues long. Germline-derived CDR1 and CDR2 are SGHAT and FQNNGV.

The chain joins TRBV18 to TRBJ2-2; 12 bases line up with TRBD2. The CDR3 totals 16 residues. Germline V gene sequence: CDR1 KGHSH, CDR2 LQKENI. V was clipped by 8 bases and J by 0 bases; unmatched bases: 4. The CDR3 protein is CASRTSGKTNTGELFF. The CDR3 DNA reads as TGTGCCAGCCGGACTAGCGGGAAAACGAACACCGGGGAGCTGTTTTTT. Using reference TRBV18 and TRBJ2-2 for the parts outside the CDR3, the full variable domain is NAGVMQNPRHLVRRRGQEARLRCSPMKGHSHVYWYRQLPEEGLKFMVYLQKENIIDESGMPKERFSAEFPKEGPSILRIQQVVRGDSAAYFCASRTSGKTNTGELFFGEGSRLTVL.

CDR3 in DNA: TGTGCCAGCAGCTTTACTAGCGGGAGGGGTGAGACCCAGTACTTC. Its translation: CASSFTSGRGETQYF. V is TRBV5-4 and J is TRBJ2-5, with 13 nucleotides matching TRBD2. The germline CDR1 and CDR2 sequences are SGHNT and YYREEE (reference sequence). J gave up 5 bases and V 2 bases, and 3 bases lay outside the gene matches. The CDR3 sequence is 15 residues long.

Points on this clone: The sample carries other DNA sequences with the same CDR3. V usage is TRBV5-1 and J usage is TRBJ2-3; the D gene is possibly TRBD1 (6 bases). The CDR3 length is 15 residues. CDR1 and CDR2 (germline): SGHRS, YFSETQ. Trimming cost V 0 bases and J 1 base, with 9 bases left between them. For the CDR3, the DNA is TGCGCCAGCAGCTTGGTGGGGGCCGGCACAGATACGCAGTATTTT. It codes for CASSLVGAGTDTQYF.

The chain joins TRBV18 to TRBJ2-5; D gene unclear. Trimming cost V 1 base and J 3 bases, with 15 bases left between them. This CDR3 has 16 residues. In germline, CDR1 is KGHSH, CDR2 LQKENI. The CDR3 DNA follows: TGTGCCAGCTCACCACGGCCTCTTGGGCTTGAAGAGACCCAGTACTTC. It is translated as CASSPRPLGLEETQYF. Full variable domain (missing parts from reference TRBV18 and TRBJ2-5): NAGVMQNPRHLVRRRGQEARLRCSPMKGHSHVYWYRQLPEEGLKFMVYLQKENIIDESGMPKERFSAEFPKEGPSILRIQQVVRGDSAAYFCASSPRPLGLEETQYFGPGTRLLVL.

The J gene is TRBJ2-2, the V gene TRBV5-4; D gene uncertain. The V end lost 5 bases, the J end lost 0 bases, and 11 bases lay between the germline ends. Germline V gives CDR1 SGHNT, CDR2 YYREEE (reference sequence). The CDR3 runs to 15 residues. CDR3 in DNA: TGTGCCAGCAGATCAGCAGGTGCGAACACCGGGGAGCTGTTTTTT. Its protein product is CASRSAGANTGELFF.

The chain has TRBV7-8 and TRBJ1-2; TRBD1 might be the D (5 bases). Germline V gene lookup returns CDR1 SGHVS and CDR2 FQNEAQ. This CDR3 comprises 14 residues. Trimming removed 1 base from V and 2 bases from J, with 8 bases in between. CDR3 DNA sequence: TGTGCCAGCAGCTTAGATACAGGCAACTATGGCTACACCTTC. Its translation is CASSLDTGNYGYTF.

To note about this clone: In the same sample, other DNA sequences code for this CDR3. The chain uses TRBV18 and TRBJ1-5; no clear D. Deletions cut 2 bases from V and 4 bases from J, with 6 bases between. This CDR3 contains 13 residues. The germline gives CDR1 KGHSH, CDR2 LQKENI. CDR3 DNA: TGTGCCAGCTCACCATCGGGTAATCAGCCCCAGCATTTT. It encodes CASSPSGNQPQHF.

The chain combines TRBV6-1 with TRBJ2-5, with 10 nucleotides matching TRBD2. The CDR3 contains 15 residues. In germline, CDR1 is MNHNS, CDR2 SASEGT. The V gene end was trimmed by 7 bases and the J gene end by 2 bases; junction bases not matched to a gene: 7. DNA of the CDR3: TGTGCCAGCACCCCCCTAGCGGGGGTACAAGAGACCCAGTACTTC. This translates into CASTPLAGVQETQYF.

The chain combines TRBV10-3 with TRBJ2-7; 9 bases match TRBD2. The CDR3 totals 14 residues. The V segment lost 11 bases and the J segment 3 bases; nucleotides outside the gene matches: 11. CDR1 and CDR2 (germline): ENHRY, SYGVKD. The chain's CDR3 is CACRGREGHYEQYF. Here the CDR3 DNA reads TGTGCCTGTCGGGGGCGGGAGGGCCACTACGAGCAGTACTTC.

V usage is TRBV10-3 and J usage is TRBJ2-7, with a tentative D call TRBD2 (6 bases). The germline V and J ends were trimmed by 0 bases and 1 base, with 13 bases remaining between them. In germline, CDR1 is ENHRY, CDR2 SYGVKD. The length of the CDR3 is 16 residues. In DNA form, the CDR3 reads TGTGCCATCAGTGAGTCAGGGCAGGGAGGTTCCTACGAGCAGTACTTC. Translated: CAISESGQGGSYEQYF.

V gene TRBV19 combines with J gene TRBJ2-7; possibly TRBD1 for D (6 bases). Trimming removed 3 bases from V and 6 bases from J, with 15 bases in between. Germline-derived CDR1 and CDR2 are LNHDA and SQIVND (reference sequence). This CDR3 contains 14 residues. CDR3 residues: CASSMDHRVGEQYF. Here the CDR3 DNA reads TGTGCCAGTAGTATGGACCACAGGGTCGGCGAGCAGTACTTC.

The chain combines TRBV18 with TRBJ1-2; D may be TRBD1 (5 bases). The CDR3 is made up of 19 amino acids. Trimming shortened V by 3 bases and J by 4 bases, and 27 bases separated the two germline ends. Germline CDR1 and CDR2: KGHSH and LQKENI. CDR3 bases: TGTGCCAGCTCACCGAACAACTGGGCAGGGATTATCCCTGCCTATGGCTACACCTTC. Protein: CASSPNNWAGIIPAYGYTF.

For the CDR3, the DNA is TGTGCCAGCGGGGCGAATCAGCCCCAGCATTTT. It specifies CASGANQPQHF. The chain couples TRBV6-5 to TRBJ1-5, with a tentative D call TRBD1 (5 bases). V dropped 8 bases and J dropped 4 bases, with 6 bases sitting between them. Germline assignment: CDR1 MNHEY and CDR2 SVGAGI. The CDR3 consists of 11 residues.

The CDR3 DNA sequence: TGTGCCAGCAGCCAGGCGGCTCAAGAGACCCAGTACTTC. Translated, it gives CASSQAAQETQYF. This chain links TRBV11-3 with TRBJ2-5; D uncertain. The CDR3 has 13 amino acids. Trimming left V 5 bases short and J 2 bases short, with 9 bases between. Germline CDR1 SGHNT, CDR2 YENEEA.

On this clone: This sample also contains other DNA sequences that code for the same CDR3. The chain couples TRBV27 to TRBJ2-1; 7 bases are shared with TRBD1. This CDR3 region has 15 residues. The germline V gene encodes CDR1 MNHEY and CDR2 SMNVEV (reference sequence). V shed 6 bases and J 0 bases; nucleotides not matched to a gene: 5. CDR3 DNA: TGTGCCAGCAGCCCCGGGACAGTCTCCTACAATGAGCAGTTCTTC. Amino acids: CASSPGTVSYNEQFF.

For the CDR3, the DNA is TGTGCCAGCAGCCCCAACCCCAGGGCGGAGAATTCACCCCTCCACTTT. It specifies CASSPNPRAENSPLHF. V usage is TRBV9 and J usage is TRBJ1-6; tentative D call: TRBD1 (5 bases). CDR3 length: 16 amino acids. The ends were cut back, 4 bases at V and 7 bases at J, with 18 bases in the middle. Germline V CDR1 and CDR2: SGDLS, YYNGEE.

CDR3 in DNA: TGTGCCAGCAGTGTCGGAGGACAGGGGGGGAATGAGCAGTTCTTC. Its protein product is CASSVGGQGGNEQFF. This chain connects TRBV2 to TRBJ2-1; 10 nucleotides agree with TRBD1. V shed 4 bases, J shed 7 bases, and the junction held 7 bases outside the gene matches. The CDR3 runs 15 residues. CDR1 and CDR2 from the germline V gene are SNHLY and FYNNEI.

This clone occurred a few times. The rearrangement links TRBV5-6 to TRBJ1-5; no clear D. This CDR3 spans 15 amino acids. The germline V gene has CDR1 SGHDT and CDR2 YYEEEE. Trimming removed 1 base from V and 2 bases from J, with 10 bases in between. CDR3 nucleotides: TGTGCCAGCAGCTTGTTCGGGATGGGCAATCAGCCCCAGCATTTT. As protein: CASSLFGMGNQPQHF.

This clone was seen a single time. The chain joins TRBV18 to TRBJ1-4, with D perhaps matching TRBD1 (6 bases). Germline V CDR1 and CDR2: KGHSH, LQKENI. V was shortened by 3 bases and J by 5 bases, with 16 bases between the two germline ends. This CDR3 is built from 16 residues. This CDR3 is CASSPPGTMPNEKLFF. The CDR3 nucleotides are TGTGCCAGCTCACCTCCTGGGACAATGCCAAATGAAAAACTGTTTTTT.

The chain carries TRBV11-2 and TRBJ1-1; D not certain. The V gene's germline CDR1 is SGHAT and CDR2 FQNNGV. Trimming took 0 bases from V and 5 from J, leaving 7 bases between them. The CDR3 contains 13 residues. The CDR3 loop reads CASSLEQLTEAFF. Here the CDR3 DNA reads TGTGCCAGCAGCTTAGAGCAGTTAACTGAAGCTTTCTTT.

The chain recombines TRBV5-1 with TRBJ2-7; 7 positions match TRBD1. Trimming removed 5 bases from V and 4 bases from J; junction bases left unmatched: 6. This CDR3 is built from 13 residues. Germline lookup yields CDR1 SGHRS and CDR2 YFSETQ. CDR3 DNA: TGCGCCAGCAGGCCAGGGGGTTTTTACGAGCAGTACTTC. This gives the protein CASRPGGFYEQYF.

The chain joins TRBV4-1 to TRBJ1-1; D gene uncertain. The CDR3 loop spans 17 amino acids. V was shortened by 0 bases and J by 4 bases, with 18 bases between the two germline ends. The germline V gene encodes CDR1 MGHRA and CDR2 YSYEKL. CDR3 DNA sequence: TGCGCCAGCAGCCAAGACTCCCCCGGGAGGGTGGGCACTGAAGCTTTCTTT. Its translation is CASSQDSPGRVGTEAFF.